The clone carrying this T cell receptor beta chain was found a few times. Trimming took off 0 bases at V and 0 bases at J, with 6 bases between the two ends. From germline, CDR1 is SGDLS and CDR2 YYNGEE. This CDR3 has 15 amino acids. The starting template was genomic DNA from bulk tumor, approximately 600 ng per sample. Several biopsies were collected from each primary tumor during surgery. They were spaced as far apart as possible within the tumor mass. It was patients with untreated, newly diagnosed non-small cell lung cancer who underwent curative surgery. TCR beta CDR3 was amplified by multiplex PCR using 32 V and 13 J primers. Each CDR3 protein gets one entry after TCRdb re-called the multiplex PCR reads with MiXCR. The sample shows fewer than 25,000 distinct CDR3 sequences, roughly 30% of them seen only once. The sample belongs to a study of immune heterogeneity within non-small cell lung tumors.

Source material: lung tumor tissue. This clonotype was obtained from a man aged 35 to 55 with non-small cell lung cancer. The chain carries TRBV9 and TRBJ1-4; D possibly corresponds to TRBD1 (6 bases). DNA for the CDR3: TGTGCCAGCAGCGTAGGGACAGCAACTAATGAAAAACTGTTTTTT. It encodes CASSVGTATNEKLFF.